This T cell receptor (beta chain) was sequenced in a study of cytomegalovirus exposure and HLA in healthy donors. The study drew the donors from its approximately 110-subject validation cohort, separate from the 666-subject first cohort. Measured with immunoSEQ multiplex PCR; TCRdb has only the in-frame clones, and not every one. The sample contains roughly 100,000 clones, 88% of which appear only once. Findings and caveats of the study: A subsequent analysis found that TCR clusters from the first cohort also tended to co-occur in the 120 or so validation repertoires, with 90% to 95% of cluster scores above 0.

The V gene's germline CDR1 is SQVTM and CDR2 ANQGSEA. The V gene lost 3 bases and the J gene lost 2 bases, with 11 bases spanning the gap. This CDR3 is built from 14 residues. Concerning this clone itself: The target antigen is unknown.

The rearrangement links TRBV29-1 to TRBJ1-3; a weak D match, TRBD1 (6 bases). The sequenced material came from PBMCs. This receptor was obtained from a woman under 30 in good health and CMV-seropositive. CDR3 loop: CSVDTGGTGNTIYF. The CDR3 DNA is TGCAGCGTTGATACGGGGGGCACTGGAAACACCATATATTTT.